These 7 T cell receptor beta chains originate from one sample sequenced in a study of spatial heterogeneity in lung cancer. Each CDR3 protein is one row after TCRdb ran MiXCR on the 5' RACE reads. The sample records about 43,000 distinct CDR3 sequences, about 23% being singletons. Stated time point: blood at routine non-recurrence follow-up after resection. The sample in question was PBMCs, obtained at follow-up. The source is a female donor with early-stage non-small cell lung cancer.

This clonotype was recorded many times. The chain recombines TRBV6-6 with TRBJ2-4, with 8 bases lining up with TRBD1. The CDR3 is made up of 12 amino acids. With 10 bases clipped from V and 3 bases from J, the junction kept 2 bases outside the gene matches. Germline V gene lookup returns CDR1 MNHNY and CDR2 SVGAGI (reference sequence). The CDR3 DNA sequence: TGTGCCACGACAGGGGACAAAAACATTCAGTACTTC. Translated: CATTGDKNIQYF.

V is TRBV7-9 and J is TRBJ2-1; no reliable D call. Trimming left V 2 bases short and J 9 bases short, with 17 bases between. The CDR3 has 15 residues. Germline V gene data show CDR1 as SEHNR and CDR2 as FQNEAQ (reference sequence). This chain's CDR3 is CASSLSLESGLEQFF. The CDR3 DNA sequence: TGTGCCAGCAGCTTAAGCCTGGAATCTGGGCTTGAGCAGTTCTTC. Variable domain in full (rest from reference TRBV7-9 and TRBJ2-1): DTGVSQNPRHKITKRGQNVTFRCDPISEHNRLYWYRQTLGQGPEFLTYFQNEAQLEKSRLLSDRFSAERPKGSFSTLEIQRTEQGDSAMYLCASSLSLESGLEQFFGPGTRLTVL.

This clonotype was observed many times. The CDR3 coding sequence is TGTGCCAGCTCACCTCGGACAGGGGGCAATACCGGGGAGCTGTTTTTT. Its translation is CASSPRTGGNTGELFF. V and J are TRBV18 and TRBJ2-2, with TRBD1 identical over 11 bases. This CDR3 has 16 residues. Germline CDR1 is KGHSH and CDR2 is LQKENI. The V gene end was trimmed by 3 bases and the J gene end by 5 bases; junction bases not matched to a gene: 5.

With regard to this clonotype: Possible read error: a much larger clone is one base away. This chain joins TRBV11-2 and TRBJ2-2; 8 bases fit TRBD2. Germline lookup yields CDR1 SGHAT and CDR2 FQNNGV. Losses at the gene ends were 5 bases for V and 3 bases for J; bases not matched to a gene: 8. The CDR3 contains 16 residues. As DNA, the CDR3 is TGTGCCAGCAGCAAGCATAGCGGGATATACACCGGGGAGCTGTTTTTT. Translated, it gives CASSKHSGIYTGELFF.

This clonotype was observed a few times. The chain has TRBV7-8 and TRBJ1-5; D uncertain. Trimming pared 5 bases from V and 0 bases from J, leaving 14 bases between. The CDR3 has 16 residues. Germline CDR1 and CDR2: SGHVS and FQNEAQ. The CDR3: CASSDRRFYSNQPQHF. As DNA, the CDR3 is TGTGCCAGCAGCGATCGACGGTTTTATAGCAATCAGCCCCAGCATTTT.

This clonotype occurred many times. The chain joins TRBV29-1 to TRBJ1-6; D possibly corresponds to TRBD1 (5 bases). The germline CDR1 and CDR2 sequences are SQVTM and ANQGSEA. This CDR3 comprises 13 residues. Trimming stripped 4 bases from V and 8 bases from J, with 12 bases between. The DNA for the CDR3 is TGCAGCGTTGTCACCGGGGACCATTCACCCCTCCACTTT. Translation: CSVVTGDHSPLHF.

This clonotype was seen only a few times. The chain has TRBV9 and TRBJ2-7; TRBD2 matches 11 bases. The V segment lost 0 bases and the J segment 6 bases; nucleotides outside the gene matches: 5. Per the germline V gene, CDR1 is SGDLS and CDR2 is YYNGEE. The CDR3 runs 15 residues. CDR3 bases: TGTGCCAGCAGCGTAGAGGTAGCGGGAGGGCCCGAGCAGTACTTC. Its translation: CASSVEVAGGPEQYF.